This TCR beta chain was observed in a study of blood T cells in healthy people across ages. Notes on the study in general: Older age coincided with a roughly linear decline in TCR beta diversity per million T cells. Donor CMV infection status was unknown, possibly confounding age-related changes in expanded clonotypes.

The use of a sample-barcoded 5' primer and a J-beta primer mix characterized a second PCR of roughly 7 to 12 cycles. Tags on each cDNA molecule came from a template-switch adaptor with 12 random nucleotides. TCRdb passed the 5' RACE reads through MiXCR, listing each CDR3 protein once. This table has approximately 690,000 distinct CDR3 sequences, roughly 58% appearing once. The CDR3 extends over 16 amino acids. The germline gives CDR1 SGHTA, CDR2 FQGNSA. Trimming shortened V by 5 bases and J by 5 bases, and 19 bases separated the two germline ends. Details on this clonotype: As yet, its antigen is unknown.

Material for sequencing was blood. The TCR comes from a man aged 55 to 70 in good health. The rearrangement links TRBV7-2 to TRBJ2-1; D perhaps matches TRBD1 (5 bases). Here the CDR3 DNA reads TGTGCCAGCAGCCATCATAAGGGGCCCCAAGACAATGAGCAGTTCTTC. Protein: CASSHHKGPQDNEQFF.